The entry below gives a single T cell receptor (beta chain) sequence along with its context. Trimming cost V 0 bases and J 7 bases, with 12 bases left between them. Germline-derived CDR1 and CDR2 are LGHNA and YSLEER. The CDR3 extends over 14 amino acids. This record comes from a study of T cell responses to AZD1222 COVID-19 vaccine. Sequencing was performed with immunoSEQ multiplex PCR; in TCRdb, only in-frame clones are kept and a portion is missing. The sample has some 150,000 clones; about 93% are singletons. J is TRBJ1-1 and V is TRBV4-3; TRBD1 might be the D (6 bases). The sequence was obtained from an adult in good health. The source was peripheral blood, collected on day 0 of AZD1222 vaccination. CDR3 nucleotides: TGCGCCAGCAGCCAAGATCCAGGGGCCGGTGAAGCTTTCTTT. Protein product: CASSQDPGAGEAFF.